This TCR beta chain was found in a study of T cell responses to AZD1222 COVID-19 vaccine. Points from the study as a whole: Repertoire collection took place solely once the T cell response had peaked. Two doses of AZD1222 preceded a rise in Spike-specific TCR breadth and depth. Spike was spanned by vaccine-associated CD4 TCRs, with dominance at 160-218 and 743-854. The study identified only five to seven AZD1222 recipients as seropositive at baseline.

Concerning this clone itself: What it binds is unknown.

Here immunoSEQ multiplex PCR was the method, and the copy in TCRdb shows in-frame clones only, minus some. Among some 140,000 clones listed, approximately 92% were seen once. The CDR3 extends over 16 amino acids. The J segment lost 4 bases and the V segment lost 3 bases, leaving 9 bases of the junction unmatched. Germline V CDR1 and CDR2: SGHVS, FQNEAQ. Material: peripheral blood, obtained 28 days after the second AZD1222 dose. J is TRBJ1-2 and V is TRBV7-8, with 9 bases identical to TRBD1. This receptor was taken from an adult who received the AZD1222 COVID-19 vaccine. The CDR3 protein is CASSFGQGLMGYGYTF. DNA for the CDR3: TGTGCCAGCAGCTTCGGACAGGGGTTAATGGGCTATGGCTACACCTTC.